These T cell receptor beta chains were read from a single sample in a study of blood T cell repertoires in COVID-19. TCRdb's copy holds only in-frame clones and misses some; the assay was immunoSEQ multiplex PCR. The top ten clones hold around 6.9% of a sample with approximately 100,000 clones, nearly 90% of them seen once. Sequences were obtained from peripheral blood. The receptors come from a woman aged 55-69 years with acute or convalescent COVID-19. Both conserved end residues are part of each CDR3. The D gene is left open where the match is weak. The listing skips clone size in some rows; elsewhere it reads once, few, many or a size class.

>TRBV7-6|-|TRBD2|TRBJ2-5
TGTGCAAGCGGGCCAGCGGGACTAGAGGAGACCCAGTACTTC
CASGPAGLEETQYF
>TRBV4-2|-|TRBD2|TRBJ2-1
TGTGCCAGCAGCCAAGATCTTGCAAGCGGGAGGACCAGCTCCTACAATGAGCAGTTCTTC
CASSQDLASGRTSSYNEQFF
>TRBV6-6|few|-|TRBJ1-6
TGTGCCAGCAGTACCCTGGGAGATTCACCCCTCCACTTT
CASSTLGDSPLHF
>TRBV6-1|-|-|TRBJ1-6
TGTGCCAGCAGTGAAAGAGTTCTACAGGGAAGTAATAATTCACCCCTCCACTTT
CASSERVLQGSNNSPLHF
>TRBV14|-|TRBD2|TRBJ2-1
TGTGCCAGCGGACGGATTAGCGGGGCATCCTACAATGAGCAGTTCTTC
CASGRISGASYNEQFF
>TRBV12-2|-|-|TRBJ1-2
TGTGCAAGTCGCTTCGGGACAGGGGATGTAAGCCGTGGCTACACCTTC
CASRFGTGDVSRGYTF
>TRBV20-1|-|-|TRBJ1-1
TGCAGTGCCCAAAGGGGCACTGAAGCTTTCTTT
CSAQRGTEAFF
>TRBV19|-|-|TRBJ2-7
TGTGCCAGTAGTATTGGAGCAGGGTTCTACGAGCAGTACTTC
CASSIGAGFYEQYF
>TRBV28|-|-|TRBJ1-3
TGTGCCAGCATTTCAGGACAGCCAATCTCTGGAAACACCATATATTTT
CASISGQPISGNTIYF
>TRBV7-9|-|-|TRBJ2-5
TGTGCCAGCAGCTTATCTACCGAGACCCAGTACTTC
CASSLSTETQYF
>TRBV18|-|TRBD1|TRBJ2-1
TGTGCCAGCACACCGGGACAGGGGCCTCTCAATGAGCAGTTCTTC
CASTPGQGPLNEQFF
>TRBV11-2|-|-|TRBJ1-1
TGTGCCAGCAGCTTGGCGGGGTACATGGACACTGAAGCTTTCTTT
CASSLAGYMDTEAFF
>TRBV6-5|-|-|TRBJ1-3
TGTGCCAGTAGGAGAGGGTGGATCGGAAACACCATATATTTT
CASRRGWIGNTIYF
>TRBV30|-|TRBD2|TRBJ2-3
TGTGCCTGGAGCCGACTAGCGGTTATAGATACGCAGTATTTT
CAWSRLAVIDTQYF
>TRBV24-1|-|TRBD1|TRBJ1-2
TGTGCCACCAGTGATTTGCGGGGGACAGGGGTCGTCTACACCTTC
CATSDLRGTGVVYTF
>TRBV3-1/TRBV3-2|once|-|TRBJ1-2
TGTGCCAGCAGCCCGGGACTTCTCGGGGGCTACACCTTC
CASSPGLLGGYTF
>TRBV3-1/TRBV3-2|-|-|TRBJ2-1
TGTGCCAGCAGCCAAGGGACATCGGCGTACAATGAGCAGTTCTTC
CASSQGTSAYNEQFF
>TRBV11-2|once|TRBD1|TRBJ1-5
TGTGCCAGCAGCTTGGACCAGGGGGTACCTTGGCCCCAGCATTTT
CASSLDQGVPWPQHF
>TRBV19|-|TRBD2|TRBJ2-5
TGTGCCAGTAGTACAGTAGCGGGAGGGCTCCGAGAGACCCAGTACTTC
CASSTVAGGLRETQYF
>TRBV5-1|-|TRBD1|TRBJ1-2
TGCGCCAGCAGCGGGACAGCCGCTAACTATGGCTACACCTTC
CASSGTAANYGYTF
>TRBV25-1|-|TRBD1|TRBJ1-2
TGTGCCAGCTCCAGGACAGGGTTTGATGGCTACACCTTC
CASSRTGFDGYTF
>TRBV5-1|-|-|TRBJ2-3
TGCGCCAGCAGCATCGGACAGCAAGATACGCAGTATTTT
CASSIGQQDTQYF
>TRBV28|-|-|TRBJ2-7
TGTGCCAGCAGTTTCGCGGGCGTGAGCTCCTACGAGCAGTACTTC
CASSFAGVSSYEQYF
>TRBV2|once|-|TRBJ2-2
TGTGCCAGCAGTGGTTCTAGGCCGAACACCGGGGAGCTGTTTTTT
CASSGSRPNTGELFF
>TRBV29-1|-|TRBD1|TRBJ1-2
TGCAGCGTTGAAGGCGGACAGGGGGCGGCTGGCTACACCTTC
CSVEGGQGAAGYTF
>TRBV4-2|-|TRBD1|TRBJ1-2
TGTGCCAGCAGCCAACCCAATGGACAGGGGGCGGCTGGCTACACCTTC
CASSQPNGQGAAGYTF
>TRBV5-1|-|TRBD2|TRBJ2-3
TGCGCCAGCAGCTGGTCCCCGGGACTAGCTGCTAGCACAGATACGCAGTATTTT
CASSWSPGLAASTDTQYF
>TRBV7-8|-|-|TRBJ2-3
TGTGCCAGCAGCTTAGTTGGCAGGAATACGCAGTATTTT
CASSLVGRNTQYF
>TRBV28|-|-|TRBJ1-2
TGTGCCAGCAGTTTAAGAGGGCCGGCAAAGGACTACACCTTC
CASSLRGPAKDYTF
>TRBV2|once|-|TRBJ1-5
TGTGCCAGCAGTGGAGCAGGGGTACAGCCCCAGCATTTT
CASSGAGVQPQHF
>TRBV28|-|TRBD2|TRBJ2-1
TGTGCCAGTGCGGGACTAGCGGGAAGTAGCTCCTACAATGAGCAGTTCTTC
CASAGLAGSSSYNEQFF
>TRBV29-1|-|-|TRBJ1-2
TGCAGCGTTGAGAACGAGCGTCCGTCCTATGGCTACACCTTC
CSVENERPSYGYTF
>TRBV6-5|-|-|TRBJ1-5
TGTGCCAGCAATACACAGGGCGTTAATCAGCCCCAGCATTTT
CASNTQGVNQPQHF
>TRBV19|-|-|TRBJ2-2
TGTGCCAGTAGTATAGCATCCGGGGAGCTGTTTTTT
CASSIASGELFF
>TRBV29-1|-|TRBD2|TRBJ2-2
TGCAGCGTTTCGGGGACTAGGGTCGGGGAGCTGTTTTTT
CSVSGTRVGELFF
>TRBV24-1|once|TRBD2|TRBJ2-2
TGTGCCACCAGTGACCATATAGCGGGAGGGCCGAACACCGGGGAGCTGTTTTTT
CATSDHIAGGPNTGELFF
>TRBV29-1|-|TRBD1|TRBJ1-2
TGCAGCGTTGGGCAGGGGGAAGGCTACACCTTC
CSVGQGEGYTF
>TRBV5-5|-|-|TRBJ1-1
TGTGCCAGCAGCCCAGGTAGGGGGATAGGACTCACTGAAGCTTTCTTT
CASSPGRGIGLTEAFF
>TRBV28|-|TRBD1|TRBJ1-2
TGTGCCAGCGGAGGACAGGAAGGGATCATCTCTGGCTACACCTTC
CASGGQEGIISGYTF
>TRBV7-3|-|-|TRBJ1-2
TGTGCCAGCAGCTTAACTAAGGGGAACGGCTACACCTTC
CASSLTKGNGYTF
>TRBV29-1|-|-|TRBJ2-3
TGCAGCGTTGTGGGGGGAATGGGAGCAGATACGCAGTATTTT
CSVVGGMGADTQYF
>TRBV7-2|-|TRBD2|TRBJ2-7
TGTGCCAGCAGCTTAGATACTAGCGTTGGCGAGCAGTACTTC
CASSLDTSVGEQYF
>TRBV7-9|few|TRBD2|TRBJ2-1
TGTGCCAGCAGCCTGACTAGCGGGAGAGATAATGAGCAGTTCTTC
CASSLTSGRDNEQFF
>TRBV9|-|-|TRBJ1-4
TGTGCCAGCAGCGTAGCGGGAGGAACTAATGAAAAACTGTTTTTT
CASSVAGGTNEKLFF
>TRBV30|-|-|TRBJ1-4
TGTGCCTGGAGTCCAGGGACATCCATTTCAACTAATGAAAAACTGTTTTTT
CAWSPGTSISTNEKLFF
>TRBV19|once|TRBD1|TRBJ2-7
TGTGCCAGTAGTATGGACAGGGACGAGCAGTACTTC
CASSMDRDEQYF
>TRBV2|-|-|TRBJ1-1
TGTGCCAGCAGGGTGGACAGAGGGACTGAAGCTTTCTTT
CASRVDRGTEAFF